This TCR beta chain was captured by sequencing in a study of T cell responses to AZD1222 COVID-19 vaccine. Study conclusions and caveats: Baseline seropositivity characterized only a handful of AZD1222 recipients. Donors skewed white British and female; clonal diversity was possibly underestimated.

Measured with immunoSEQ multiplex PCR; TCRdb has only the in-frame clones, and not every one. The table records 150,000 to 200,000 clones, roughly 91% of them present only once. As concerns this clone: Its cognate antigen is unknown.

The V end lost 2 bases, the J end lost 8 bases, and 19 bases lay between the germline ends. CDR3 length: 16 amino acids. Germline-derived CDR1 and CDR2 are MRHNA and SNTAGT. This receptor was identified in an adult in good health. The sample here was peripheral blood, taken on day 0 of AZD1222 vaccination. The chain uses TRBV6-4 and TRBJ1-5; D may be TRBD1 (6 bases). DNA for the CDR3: TGTGCCAGCAGTGACCCCAGGACAGAGGGGAATGAGCCCCAGCATTTT. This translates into CASSDPRTEGNEPQHF.